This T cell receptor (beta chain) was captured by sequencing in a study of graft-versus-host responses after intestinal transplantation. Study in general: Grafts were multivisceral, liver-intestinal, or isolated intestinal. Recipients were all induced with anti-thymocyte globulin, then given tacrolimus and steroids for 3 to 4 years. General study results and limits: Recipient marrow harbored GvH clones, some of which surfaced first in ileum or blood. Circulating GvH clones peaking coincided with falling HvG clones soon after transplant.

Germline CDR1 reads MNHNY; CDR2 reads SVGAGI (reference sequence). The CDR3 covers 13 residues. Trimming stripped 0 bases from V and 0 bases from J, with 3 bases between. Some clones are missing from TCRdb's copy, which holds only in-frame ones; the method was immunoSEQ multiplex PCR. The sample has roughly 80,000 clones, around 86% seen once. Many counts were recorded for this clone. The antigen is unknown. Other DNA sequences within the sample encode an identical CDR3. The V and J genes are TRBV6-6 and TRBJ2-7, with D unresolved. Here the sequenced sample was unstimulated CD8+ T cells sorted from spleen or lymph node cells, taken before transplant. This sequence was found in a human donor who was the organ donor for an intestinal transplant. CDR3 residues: CASSYSDSYEQYF. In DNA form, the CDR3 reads TGTGCCAGCAGTTACTCGGACTCCTACGAGCAGTACTTC.